The 10 T cell receptor beta chains reported below all come from one sample, sequenced in a study of T cells in women clearing cervical HPV infection. TCRdb's copy holds only in-frame clones and misses some; the assay was immunoSEQ multiplex PCR. The sample spans about 16,000 clones; the ten largest clones claim about 7.8%. What was sequenced was blood buffy coat. Source of these receptors: a woman between 18 and 70 years old with a cervical HPV16 infection that either progressed to CIN3+ or cleared (not recorded which).

With respect to this clone: The read ends 3 residues early relative to the CDR3; the germline J gene fills the gap. This chain uses TRBV6-2 or TRBV6-3 with TRBJ1-5; D not certain. V lost 6 bases and J lost 3, with 9 bases in between. Germline-derived CDR1 and CDR2 are MNHEY and SVGEGT. The CDR3 is 13 amino acids. The sequenced CDR3 bases are TGTGCCAGCAGCTGGGCCAACAATCAGCCC. Protein product: CASSWANNQP. The CDR3 as a whole reads CASSWANNQPQHF.

A note on this clone: The CDR3 end falls 3 residues outside the read, so it is completed with the germline J gene. This chain links TRBV30 with TRBJ2-7; tentatively, D is TRBD1 (6 bases). CDR3 length: 13 residues. Germline CDR1 is GTSNPN and CDR2 is SVGIG (reference sequence). Trimming stripped 3 bases from V and 1 base from J, with 10 bases between. The CDR3 bases that were read are TGTGCCTGGAGCGGGCAGGGGTCCTACGAG. This gives the protein CAWSGQGSYE. The whole CDR3 sequence is CAWSGQGSYEQYF.

Details on this clone: The read ends 3 residues early relative to the CDR3; the germline J gene fills the gap. This chain joins TRBV4-1 and TRBJ2-1; D is uncertain. The CDR3 runs 13 residues. Trimming removed 6 bases at V and 4 bases at J, with 10 bases between. From germline, CDR1 is MGHRA and CDR2 YSYEKL. CDR3 DNA (partial): TGCGCCAGCAGATACGGTCCGTACAATGAG. Amino acid sequence: CASRYGPYNE. The whole CDR3 region reads CASRYGPYNEQFF.

Regarding this clone: The read terminates 3 residues ahead of where the CDR3 ends, so the germline J gene completes it. The chain employs TRBV5-1 and TRBJ2-5; 11 bases are shared with TRBD2. With V trimmed by 4 bases and J by 7 bases, 9 bases remained unmatched. Germline CDR1 and CDR2: SGHRS and YFSETQ. The CDR3 extends over 15 amino acids. The sequenced CDR3 bases are TGCGCCAGCAGCCTAGGGACTAGCGGAGTAGGGACC. Residues: CASSLGTSGVGT. The CDR3, in full, reads CASSLGTSGVGTQYF.

On this clone itself: The read comes to an end 3 residues before the CDR3 does, leaving the germline J gene to fill in the end. J is TRBJ2-3 and V is TRBV20-1, with 12 bases fitting TRBD2. Trimming took 7 bases from V and 4 from J; bases not matched to a gene: 6. Per the germline V gene, CDR1 is DFQATT and CDR2 is SNEGSKA (reference sequence). The CDR3 extends over 14 amino acids. The sequenced CDR3 bases are TGCAGTGTTTGGACTAGCGGGGAGGCAGATACG. It yields the protein CSVWTSGEADT. The complete CDR3 sequence is CSVWTSGEADTQYF.

Worth noting for this clone: The sequence runs out 3 residues before the end of the CDR3; the remainder is reconstructed from the germline J gene. This sequence joins TRBV9 and TRBJ2-5, with 11 positions matching TRBD1. There are 17 residues in the CDR3. The V gene end was trimmed by 4 bases and the J gene end by 0 bases; junction bases not matched to a gene: 8. Germline CDR1 and CDR2: SGDLS and YYNGEE. The chain's CDR3 is CASSSDRGPIDQETQYF. Incomplete CDR3 DNA: TGTGCCAGCAGCTCGGACAGGGGGCCTATCGACCAAGAGACC.

With regard to this clone: The read ends 3 residues shy of where the CDR3 ends; the end is completed using the germline J gene. V and J are TRBV27 and TRBJ2-7, with TRBD1 identical over 8 bases. The CDR3 is made up of 14 amino acids. Germline lookup yields CDR1 MNHEY and CDR2 SMNVEV (reference sequence). J was trimmed by 2 bases and V by 8 bases; bases with no gene match: 8. Partial CDR3 DNA: TGTGCCAGCTCCGGGACAGGAAATACCTACGAG. It yields the protein CASSGTGNTYE. The whole CDR3 protein reads CASSGTGNTYEQYF.

As to this clone: The CDR3 end lies 3 residues beyond the end of the read and is filled in from the germline J gene. This chain joins TRBV19 and TRBJ1-1; D may be TRBD1 (6 bases). CDR3 length equals 15 residues. Germline loops: CDR1 LNHDA, CDR2 SQIVND (reference sequence). V lost 6 bases and J 4 bases, leaving 18 bases between the germline ends. CDR3 residues: CASSSGWGLVTEAFF. The DNA read from the CDR3 is TGTGCCAGTAGCTCCGGGTGGGGGCTTGTCACTGAA.

On this clone: The read comes to an end 3 residues before the CDR3 does, leaving the germline J gene to fill in the end. The chain is built from TRBV3-1 (or the pseudogene TRBV3-2) and TRBJ2-5; 14 nucleotides line up with TRBD2. CDR3 size: 16 residues. Germline-derived CDR1 and CDR2 are LGHDT and YNNKEL (reference sequence). J lost 2 bases, V lost 5 bases, and 4 bases had no gene match. The CDR3 is CASSLRLAGGQETQYF. CDR3 bases read: TGTGCCAGCAGCTTGCGACTAGCGGGGGGGCAAGAGACC.

Notes on this clone: Read coverage stops 3 residues before the CDR3 terminus; the germline J gene supplies the remainder. V gene TRBV11-2 combines with J gene TRBJ2-1; 7 bases agree with TRBD1. V shed 5 bases and J 7 bases; nucleotides not matched to a gene: 2. Germline lookup yields CDR1 SGHAT and CDR2 FQNNGV. The CDR3 has 12 amino acids. The CDR3 sequence is CASSLTGNEQFF. Partial CDR3 DNA: TGTGCCAGCAGCCTGACAGGGAATGAG.